The 20 T cell receptor beta chains listed next were all sequenced from one sample in a study of OX40 agonist ivuxolimab in advanced cancers. Method: immunoSEQ multiplex PCR; TCRdb's copy keeps in-frame clones and lacks some. The table has around 80,000 clones, over 80% seen once. The starting material was CD4+ or CD8+ T cells sorted from blood, obtained in a trial of the OX40 agonist ivuxolimab. Every receptor here comes from an adult with an advanced solid tumor such as melanoma, head and neck, liver or kidney cancer.

CDR3 loop: CASSIRDRDLNEKLFF. CDR3 nucleotide sequence: TGTGCCAGTAGTATCCGGGACAGGGACCTTAATGAAAAACTGTTTTTT. V is TRBV19 and J is TRBJ1-4; 9 bases line up with TRBD1. The J segment lost 4 bases and the V segment lost 3 bases, leaving 6 bases of the junction unmatched. CDR1 and CDR2 (germline): LNHDA, SQIVND (reference sequence). The length of the CDR3 is 16 residues.

The chain couples TRBV27 to TRBJ2-2, with D possibly TRBD2 on 5 matching bases. CDR3 size: 14 residues. Germline lookup yields CDR1 MNHEY and CDR2 SMNVEV (reference sequence). Trimming took off 11 bases at V and 3 bases at J, with 16 bases between the two ends. The CDR3 bases are TGTGCCGCCAGAGGGCCCTTCGACACCGGGGAGCTGTTTTTT. It encodes CAARGPFDTGELFF.

This clone is a singleton in its sample. The J gene is TRBJ2-1, the V gene TRBV7-7; D ambiguous. The CDR3 consists of 14 residues. The germline V gene has CDR1 SSHAT and CDR2 FNYEAQ (reference sequence). Trimming stripped 3 bases from V and 5 bases from J, with 11 bases between. The DNA of the CDR3 is TGTGCCAGCAGCTTCATATATGGGGACAATGAGCAGTTCTTC. The encoded protein is CASSFIYGDNEQFF.

A single count supports this clone. The chain couples TRBV11-2 to TRBJ1-1; D gene uncertain. This CDR3 spans 14 amino acids. The ends were cut back, 1 base at V and 1 base at J, with 7 bases in the middle. Per germline, CDR1 SGHAT and CDR2 FQNNGV. The CDR3 region is CASSLGSWNTEAFF. As DNA, the CDR3 is TGTGCCAGCAGCTTAGGGAGCTGGAACACTGAAGCTTTCTTT. The variable domain in full, completed from reference TRBV11-2 and TRBJ1-1, reads EAGVAQSPRYKIIEKRQSVAFWCNPISGHATLYWYQQILGQGPKLLIQFQNNGVVDDSQLPKDRFSAERLKGVDSTLKIQPAKLEDSAVYLCASSLGSWNTEAFFGQGTRLTVV.

V usage is TRBV5-1 and J usage is TRBJ2-5; TRBD1 aligns across 9 bases. Looked up from germline, CDR1 is SGHRS and CDR2 is YFSETQ. The CDR3 is 15 residues long. V shed 6 bases, J shed 5 bases, and the junction held 11 bases outside the gene matches. The CDR3 sequence: CASTQSTGGWETQYF. Here the CDR3 DNA reads TGCGCCAGCACCCAATCTACAGGGGGCTGGGAGACCCAGTACTTC. Full variable domain (rest looked up from reference TRBV5-1 and TRBJ2-5): KAGVTQTPRYLIKTRGQQVTLSCSPISGHRSVSWYQQTPGQGLQFLFEYFSETQRNKGNFPGRFSGRQFSNSRSEMNVSTLELGDSALYLCASTQSTGGWETQYFGPGTRLLVL.

In this sample, this clone turned up once. V and J are TRBV5-6 and TRBJ1-4; TRBD1 matches 9 bases. Germline CDR1 and CDR2: SGHDT and YYEEEE. The CDR3 length is 16 residues. The J segment lost 8 bases and the V segment lost 3 bases, leaving 11 bases of the junction unmatched. CDR3 residues: CASSSWRGQGREKLFF. CDR3 coding DNA: TGTGCCAGCAGCTCCTGGAGGGGACAGGGTCGAGAAAAACTGTTTTTT.

The chain employs TRBV5-8 and TRBJ2-3, with D tentatively TRBD2 (6 bases). The V gene lost 4 bases and the J gene lost 5 bases, with 20 bases spanning the gap. Germline V gene data show CDR1 as SGHTS and CDR2 as YDEGEE. The CDR3 is 16 residues long. This chain's CDR3 is CASSPGNAGLKDTQYF. CDR3 DNA: TGTGCCAGCAGCCCCGGTAACGCGGGGTTGAAAGATACGCAGTATTTT.

The chain joins TRBV7-3 to TRBJ2-2; D possibly matches TRBD1 or TRBD2 (5 bases each). CDR3 length: 15 amino acids. V was cut by 5 bases and J by 1 base, with 11 bases left in between. Germline CDR1 reads SGHTA; CDR2 reads FQGTGA. CDR3 region: CASSPTGGNTGELFF. CDR3 bases: TGTGCCAGCAGCCCCACTGGGGGGAACACCGGGGAGCTGTTTTTT. The variable domain in full, with the rest retrieved from reference TRBV7-3 and TRBJ2-2, is GAGVSQTPSNKVTEKGKYVELRCDPISGHTALYWYRQSLGQGPEFLIYFQGTGAADDSGLPNDRFFAVRPEGSVSTLKIQRTERGDSAVYLCASSPTGGNTGELFFGEGSRLTVL.

The chain employs TRBV5-1 and TRBJ2-7; a possible D gene is TRBD1 (6 bases). V lost 1 base and J 3 bases, leaving 20 bases between the germline ends. The CDR3 loop spans 17 amino acids. In germline, CDR1 is SGHRS, CDR2 YFSETQ. The CDR3 nucleotides are TGCGCCAGCAGCTTGTCCCTAAGGGGGACGGACTTCTACGAGCAGTACTTC. Protein sequence: CASSLSLRGTDFYEQYF.

V and J are TRBV5-5 and TRBJ1-5, with D perhaps TRBD1 (5 bases). The germline gives CDR1 SGHKS, CDR2 YYEKEE (reference sequence). The CDR3 length is 13 residues. Trimming took 4 bases from V and 0 from J, leaving 5 bases between them. The CDR3 reads CASSTGSNQPQHF. The CDR3 region has the DNA TGTGCCAGCAGCACAGGTAGCAATCAGCCCCAGCATTTT.

The chain combines TRBV13 with TRBJ2-1; D is unresolved. The CDR3 runs to 12 residues. The V end was cut by 4 bases, the J end by 14 bases, with 15 bases between. Germline CDR1 is PRHDT and CDR2 is FYEKMQ (reference sequence). The CDR3 DNA sequence: TGTGCCAGCAGCTCCCTGACCCAAACGGAGTTCTTC. As protein: CASSSLTQTEFF.

The CDR3 bases are TGTGCCAGCAGTTTATCGGGTAATAGCAATCAGCCCCAGCATTTT. It translates to CASSLSGNSNQPQHF. The rearrangement uses TRBV27 and TRBJ1-5; no reliable D call. Germline values: CDR1 MNHEY, CDR2 SMNVEV (reference sequence). This CDR3 comprises 15 residues. Trimming took 0 bases from V and 0 from J, leaving 6 bases between them.

This clone was seen once. V gene TRBV7-9 combines with J gene TRBJ1-2; 8 nucleotides align to TRBD1. The CDR3 is 18 amino acids. Trimming cost V 3 bases and J 4 bases; bases outside gene matches: 16. Germline CDR1 reads SEHNR; CDR2 reads FQNEAQ (reference sequence). This CDR3 reads CASSLGETGGRLGYGYTF. The CDR3 DNA follows: TGTGCCAGCAGCTTGGGCGAAACAGGGGGAAGGTTGGGCTATGGCTACACCTTC. Looking up the rest from reference TRBV7-9 and TRBJ1-2 gives the full variable domain: DTGVSQNPRHKITKRGQNVTFRCDPISEHNRLYWYRQTLGQGPEFLTYFQNEAQLEKSRLLSDRFSAERPKGSFSTLEIQRTEQGDSAMYLCASSLGETGGRLGYGYTFGSGTRLTVV.

The chain recombines TRBV7-9 with TRBJ1-4; 10 positions match TRBD1. The CDR3 is 16 amino acids. Per germline, CDR1 SEHNR and CDR2 FQNEAQ (reference sequence). Unmatched junction bases numbered 10, after V lost 4 bases and J lost 8 bases. In nucleotides, the CDR3 is TGTGCCAGCAGCTCAAGTCCCGGGACAGGGGAGGAAAAACTGTTTTTT. Residues: CASSSSPGTGEEKLFF. The whole variable domain, filled in from reference TRBV7-9 and TRBJ1-4, reads DTGVSQNPRHKITKRGQNVTFRCDPISEHNRLYWYRQTLGQGPEFLTYFQNEAQLEKSRLLSDRFSAERPKGSFSTLEIQRTEQGDSAMYLCASSSSPGTGEEKLFFGSGTQLSVL.

The chain recombines TRBV9 with TRBJ1-2, with D hard to call. Trimming took 4 bases from V and 3 from J, leaving 16 bases between them. The CDR3 totals 15 residues. The germline V gene has CDR1 SGDLS and CDR2 YYNGEE. CDR3 sequence: CASSPGEPSYYGYTF. The DNA for the CDR3 is TGTGCCAGCAGCCCCGGGGAGCCGTCGTACTATGGCTACACCTTC.

This chain uses TRBV2 with TRBJ2-2, with unresolved D. This CDR3 is 16 amino acids long. V was shortened by 7 bases and J by 2 bases, with 17 bases between the two germline ends. The germline CDR1 and CDR2 sequences are SNHLY and FYNNEI. CDR3 region: CASTLDENFNTGELFF. CDR3 nucleotide sequence: TGTGCCAGCACTCTCGACGAAAACTTTAACACCGGGGAGCTGTTTTTT.

V and J are TRBV5-1 and TRBJ1-6; 8 nucleotides match TRBD1. CDR1 and CDR2 from the germline V gene are SGHRS and YFSETQ. CDR3 size: 16 residues. The junction had 14 bases not matched to a gene; V was cut back by 6 bases and J by 9 bases. The CDR3 loop reads CASKPLSDRGGSPLHF. The CDR3 region has the DNA TGCGCCAGCAAACCACTTAGTGACAGGGGTGGTTCACCCCTCCACTTT.

The CDR3 spells CATSPRTGGKNEQFF. In DNA form, the CDR3 reads TGTGCCACCAGCCCCCGGACAGGGGGCAAGAATGAGCAGTTCTTC. The rearrangement links TRBV15 to TRBJ2-1; TRBD1 aligns across 11 bases. The length of the CDR3 is 15 residues. The germline V gene encodes CDR1 LNHNV and CDR2 YYDKDF (reference sequence). Germline trimming cut 5 bases from V and 7 bases from J; bases unmatched to any gene: 7.

The gene calls are TRBV7-8 and TRBJ1-3; perhaps TRBD1 as D (5 bases). Germline V gene lookup returns CDR1 SGHVS and CDR2 FQNEAQ. V was clipped by 7 bases and J by 0 bases, with 19 bases between them. The CDR3 is made up of 17 amino acids. The CDR3 reads CASTDWMQGPSGNTIYF. The CDR3, as DNA: TGTGCCAGCACTGACTGGATGCAGGGACCCTCTGGAAACACCATATATTTT.

The genes are TRBV6-5 and TRBJ2-2, with 8 nucleotides matching TRBD1. Germline V gene lookup returns CDR1 MNHEY and CDR2 SVGAGI. This CDR3 region has 14 residues. The V segment lost 3 bases and the J segment 9 bases; nucleotides outside the gene matches: 6. The CDR3 coding sequence is TGTGCCAGCAGTTATTCCGGGACAGGATGGGAGCTGTTTTTT. It translates to CASSYSGTGWELFF.